Below, one T cell receptor (beta chain) is given with its context. This record comes from a study of blood T cell repertoires in COVID-19. As for the study in general: T cells, B-cell-depleted T cells, or PBMCs provided the cDNA or gDNA that served as material.

This table comes from immunoSEQ multiplex PCR, and its TCRdb copy is limited to in-frame clones, with some not included. The sample consists of about 300,000 clones, just over 85% of them appearing once. Germline V gene sequence: CDR1 KGHSH, CDR2 LQKENI. The length of the CDR3 is 13 residues. Between the trimmed V and J ends, which lost 2 bases and 8 bases, there was a span of 12 bases. Recovery among Cohort 3 donors was established by two negative PCRs, clearance, or symptom resolution. The sequencing sample was made of PBMCs or T cells enriched from blood (not recorded which). The TCR sequence derives from a man aged 25 to 45 who had recovered from COVID-19. The chain links TRBV18 to TRBJ1-1; D gene ambiguous. The CDR3 DNA is TGTGCCAGCTCACCATTCTTAACAGACGAAGCTTTCTTT. Translation gives CASSPFLTDEAFF.